This paragraph reports one T cell receptor (beta chain). It lacks a known antigen. No base quality values were provided; no much bigger clone lies one nucleotide off. High-throughput TCR beta sequencing profiled peripheral blood CD8+ and CD4+ T cells from healthy donors, Susac syndrome patients and multiple sclerosis patients. Healthy donors were included as age- and sex-matched controls. Bulk CD8+ and CD4+ T cells were purified by magnetic negative isolation, whereas CD8+ TEMRA cells were enriched by FACS. Blood was collected in EDTA tubes and processed within 24 hours, with PBMCs isolated through density gradient centrifugation. PBMCs intended for TCR sequencing were frozen in liquid nitrogen and were later thawed in a 37 degrees C water bath. The sorted or isolated CD4+, CD8+ and CD8+ TEMRA cells reached a purity of at least 90%. RNA was extracted using the RNeasy kit, and roughly 0.45 to 1 ug of the RNA was reverse transcribed with random hexamers. The immunoSEQ multiplex PCR assay, covering 54 Vbeta and 13 Jbeta segments, was used to amplify TCR beta CDR3 regions. PCR amplification bias was corrected using a synthetic template baseline for primer optimization and computational correction. In the paper's pipeline: Only productive sequences were kept, with reads annotated to V, D and J genes according to IMGT and analyzed in immunoSEQ Analyzer. Clonality was calculated as one minus the Shannon entropy normalized by log2 of the number of productive unique sequences. For each patient and control, public and private clones were evaluated within the 100 most prevalent clones. A clone was defined as Susac-specific if it was absent from the healthy and MS cohorts, from over a thousand published viral clones and from other ImmuneACCESS disease sequences. The public reads were reprocessed in TCRdb via fastp at Q25 and MiXCR, keeping in-frame beta chains. Rows merge per CDR3 protein into single entries with the most common DNA and genes. These V and J calls are TCRdb output, not the study's own analysis. The sample contains approximately 65,000 distinct CDR3 sequences, more than 90% of them found a single time. The top ten clones comprise 0.15% to 0.2% of the sample.

These data originate in a study of CD8 T cells in Susac syndrome (dated by TCRdb to about 2019). Regarding the research as a whole: The study used repertoire sequencing to test whether antigen drove CD8+ T cell activation and differentiation in Susac syndrome. The clonality of the CD8+ T cell repertoire was compared across more than 9 healthy donors, 14 Susac syndrome patients and roughly 16 multiple sclerosis patients. The investigation overall reported the following: The number of individuals in the TCR sequencing and HLA analysis was recognized as being relatively small.

The CDR3 measures 14 amino acids from cysteine to phenylalanine. Only CDR3 DNA is held: 42 bases, read in frame from base 1. Germline trimming: 5 bases from V, 7 bases from J; junction bases outside gene matches: 10. CDR1 DFQATT and CDR2 SNEGSKA were looked up in the germline V gene (reference sequence). Sequencing was carried out using CD8+ T cells from PBMCs. The origin of this receptor is a human donor in good health. The chain employs TRBV20-1 and TRBJ1-4, and TRBD1 aligns with 7 junction nucleotides. CDR3 reads: CSASTGVLREKLFF. The DNA sequence is as follows: TGCAGTGCTTCTACAGGGGTTTTGCGTGAAAAACTGTTTTTT.